This T cell receptor (beta chain) was observed in a study of cytomegalovirus exposure and HLA in healthy donors. Germline assignment: CDR1 MDHEN and CDR2 SYDVKM. This CDR3 has 12 residues. The V and J ends lost 6 bases and 5 bases respectively, with 10 bases between them. PCR involved 60 Vbeta and 13 Jbeta primers. Sequencing was performed with immunoSEQ multiplex PCR; in TCRdb, only in-frame clones are kept and a portion is missing. Found here are about 200,000 clones, around 75% of them singletons; the top ten hold 0.39%. V usage is TRBV28 and J usage is TRBJ2-5, with a possible D match to TRBD1 (6 bases). The sequence was obtained from a male donor in good health and CMV-seropositive. The sample taken for sequencing was PBMCs. The DNA of the CDR3 is TGTGCCAGCAGGTTAACAGGGGAGACCCAGTACTTC. Translation gives CASRLTGETQYF.